These 17 T cell receptor beta chains were all obtained from the same sample, sequenced in a study of blood T cell repertoires in COVID-19. Clones were sequenced by immunoSEQ multiplex PCR, and TCRdb holds only the in-frame ones, with some missing. The repertoire holds 35,000 to 50,000 clones, with approximately 81% as singletons. Sequenced: peripheral blood. The receptors stem from a human donor in a cohort sampled during active COVID-19.

The chain is built from TRBV18 and TRBJ1-3; perhaps TRBD1 as D (6 bases). With 3 bases removed from V and 0 bases from J, the gap between germline ends came to 9 bases. This CDR3 contains 15 residues. The V gene's germline CDR1 is KGHSH and CDR2 LQKENI. DNA of the CDR3: TGTGCCAGCTCACCCCTGGACAGCTCTGGAAACACCATATATTTT. It yields the protein CASSPLDSSGNTIYF.

The chain recombines TRBV6-1 with TRBJ2-7; 11 positions agree with TRBD1. This CDR3 region has 18 residues. Germline V gene lookup returns CDR1 MNHNS and CDR2 SASEGT. J was trimmed by 4 bases and V by 3 bases; bases with no gene match: 14. The CDR3 spells CASSDSGTGGFRSYEQYF. CDR3 DNA: TGTGCCAGCAGTGACAGTGGGACAGGGGGATTTAGATCGTACGAGCAGTACTTC.

The chain couples TRBV29-1 to TRBJ2-2; the match to TRBD1 covers 8 bases. This CDR3 comprises 13 residues. Trimming cost V 5 bases and J 6 bases; bases outside gene matches: 5. The germline V gene encodes CDR1 SQVTM and CDR2 ANQGSEA. CDR3 sequence (DNA): TGCAGCGTTACAGGGGGGAAACCCGGGGAGCTGTTTTTT. It codes for CSVTGGKPGELFF.

The rearrangement links TRBV19 to TRBJ1-2; D might be TRBD1 (6 bases). V lost 6 bases and J lost 2, with 16 bases in between. This CDR3 has 15 amino acids. Germline CDR1 and CDR2: LNHDA and SQIVND (reference sequence). CDR3 sequence reads: CASSTVTDSNYGYTF. The CDR3 region has the DNA TGTGCCAGTAGCACTGTCACGGACAGCAACTATGGCTACACCTTC.

The genes are TRBV5-1 and TRBJ2-1; D call uncertain. Germline-derived CDR1 and CDR2 are SGHRS and YFSETQ. V was pared by 0 bases and J by 9 bases, with 13 bases between. This CDR3 comprises 14 residues. DNA of the CDR3: TGCGCCAGCAGCTTGGTCGGGTCCAAAGGTGAGCAGTTCTTC. Residues: CASSLVGSKGEQFF.

The genes are TRBV18 and TRBJ2-2; D unresolved. The germline V gene has CDR1 KGHSH and CDR2 LQKENI. Deletions cut 3 bases from V and 0 bases from J, with 11 bases between. This CDR3 spans 16 amino acids. CDR3 nucleotides: TGTGCCAGCTCACCCGGATGGGCAGCGAACACCGGGGAGCTGTTTTTT. Protein: CASSPGWAANTGELFF.

This clone was recorded once. The chain combines TRBV5-1 with TRBJ2-2; TRBD2 matches at 12 bases. Germline assignment: CDR1 SGHRS and CDR2 YFSETQ. Trimming at V came to 5 bases and at J to 4 bases, leaving 9 bases not matched to a gene. The CDR3 extends over 17 amino acids. The DNA for the CDR3 is TGCGCCAGCAGGAACCTAGCGGGGGGGCAGAGCACCGGGGAGCTGTTTTTT. Its protein is CASRNLAGGQSTGELFF.

V usage is TRBV5-5 and J usage is TRBJ2-7; D unresolved. The CDR3 has 17 residues. V dropped 0 bases and J dropped 0 bases, with 16 bases sitting between them. Germline CDR1 reads SGHKS; CDR2 reads YYEKEE (reference sequence). The CDR3 spells CASSLALFATASYEQYF. The CDR3 DNA reads as TGTGCCAGCAGCTTGGCCCTGTTCGCCACAGCCTCCTACGAGCAGTACTTC.

This clone was detected only once. The rearrangement uses TRBV19 and TRBJ2-3; D remains ambiguous. In germline, CDR1 is LNHDA, CDR2 SQIVND (reference sequence). The CDR3 has 11 amino acids. V was cut by 3 bases and J by 5 bases, with 3 bases left in between. CDR3 sequence: CASSIRDTQYF. In nucleotides, the CDR3 is TGTGCCAGTAGTATCCGAGATACGCAGTATTTT.

The J gene is TRBJ2-3, the V gene TRBV5-1; 12 bases fit TRBD2. Germline V CDR1 and CDR2: SGHRS, YFSETQ. CDR3 length: 15 amino acids. The V and J ends lost 1 base and 4 bases, in that order; junction bases with no gene match: 1. The CDR3 nucleotides read TGCGCCAGCAGCTTGCTAGCGGGGGGGGCAGATACGCAGTATTTT. Protein: CASSLLAGGADTQYF.

J is TRBJ2-5 and V is TRBV7-2; TRBD2 agrees at 8 bases. The CDR3 runs 15 residues. V gave up 2 bases and J gave up 4 bases; unmatched junction bases: 6. Germline V gives CDR1 SGHTA, CDR2 FQGNSA. The CDR3 region is CASSLLAGPRETQYF. Here the CDR3 DNA reads TGTGCCAGCAGCTTATTAGCGGGGCCCAGAGAGACCCAGTACTTC.

By share, this clone ranks as medium-sized (0.01 to 0.1%). The CDR3 reads CASSEWRGGRNSIQYF. The CDR3, as DNA: TGTGCCAGCAGTGAATGGCGGGGGGGCAGGAATAGCATTCAGTACTTC. This sequence joins TRBV2 and TRBJ2-4; 9 bases are a match to TRBD2. The germline V gene encodes CDR1 SNHLY and CDR2 FYNNEI. The ends lost 2 bases at V and 9 bases at J; junction bases unmatched: 11. The CDR3 extends over 16 amino acids.

V usage is TRBV18 and J usage is TRBJ1-1; 10 nucleotides match TRBD1. The CDR3 is 15 amino acids. Germline V gene sequence: CDR1 KGHSH, CDR2 LQKENI. The junction had 6 bases not matched to a gene; V was cut back by 2 bases and J by 6 bases. CDR3 bases: TGTGCCAGCTCACCAAGGGGACAGGGGCTCGCTGAAGCTTTCTTT. Amino acids: CASSPRGQGLAEAFF.

The V and J genes are TRBV6-5 and TRBJ2-7; 8 nucleotides align to TRBD2. Germline V gives CDR1 MNHEY, CDR2 SVGAGI. The CDR3 has 14 residues. V trimming: 7 bases; J trimming: 4 bases; junction bases outside the gene matches: 9. DNA for the CDR3: TGTGCCAGCACCCCGGGAGGGGCGAATTACGAGCAGTACTTC. Translated, it gives CASTPGGANYEQYF.

The J gene is TRBJ1-2, the V gene TRBV2, with no clear D. This CDR3 comprises 12 residues. Germline V CDR1 and CDR2: SNHLY, FYNNEI. Between the trimmed V and J ends, which lost 6 bases and 5 bases, there was a span of 10 bases. CDR3 sequence (DNA): TGTGCCAGCAGGGCAGAAAATTATGGCTACACCTTC. Its translation: CASRAENYGYTF.

V is TRBV18 and J is TRBJ1-3; TRBD1 might be the D (6 bases). This CDR3 has 15 residues. Trimming pared 5 bases from V and 2 bases from J, leaving 13 bases between. CDR1 is KGHSH and CDR2 is LQKENI in the germline V gene. CDR3 in amino acids: CASSETGLAGNTIYF. The CDR3 DNA is TGTGCCAGCTCAGAGACAGGTTTGGCTGGAAACACCATATATTTT.

J is TRBJ2-7 and V is TRBV11-3; 8 bases match TRBD2. The germline V gene has CDR1 SGHNT and CDR2 YENEEA. Trimming at V came to 5 bases and at J to 3 bases, leaving 21 bases not matched to a gene. The CDR3 contains 19 residues. CDR3 bases: TGTGCCAGCAGCAGTCGAGGGCATGGCTGCACTAGCGGAAGCTACGAGCAGTACTTC. This gives the protein CASSSRGHGCTSGSYEQYF.